This TCR beta chain was observed in a study of technical replicates of blood from several donors. The germline V gene has CDR1 SGHRS and CDR2 YFSETQ. V was shortened by 3 bases and J by 3 bases, with 7 bases between the two germline ends. The CDR3 is 13 amino acids. The method was immunoSEQ multiplex PCR; TCRdb's version includes in-frame clones alone and lacks a portion of them. The data hold about 70,000 clones, with roughly nine tenths observed a single time. This TCR was recovered from a human donor in good health. Some clones in this sample may be carry-over from other donors' samples. The V and J genes are TRBV5-1 and TRBJ1-3; no definite D call. Sequenced input: PBMCs. The CDR3 loop is CASSWAGGNTIYF. CDR3 DNA: TGCGCCAGCAGCTGGGCAGGTGGAAACACCATATATTTT.